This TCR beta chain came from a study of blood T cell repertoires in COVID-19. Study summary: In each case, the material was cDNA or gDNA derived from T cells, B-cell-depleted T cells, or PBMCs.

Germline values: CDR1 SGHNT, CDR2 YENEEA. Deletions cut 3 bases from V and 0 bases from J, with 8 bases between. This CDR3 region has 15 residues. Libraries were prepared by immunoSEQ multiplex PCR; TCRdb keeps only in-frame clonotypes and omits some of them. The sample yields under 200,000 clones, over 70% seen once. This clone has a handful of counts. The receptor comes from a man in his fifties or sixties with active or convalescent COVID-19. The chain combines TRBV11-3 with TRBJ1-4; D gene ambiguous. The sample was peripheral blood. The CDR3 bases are TGTGCCAGCAGCTTCGGTCGTTCAACTAATGAAAAACTGTTTTTT. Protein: CASSFGRSTNEKLFF.